This entry lists 32 T cell receptor beta chains sequenced from one sample in a study of blood T cell repertoires in COVID-19. Profiled with immunoSEQ multiplex PCR; TCRdb holds only in-frame clones, not every one. The sample records 70,000 to 85,000 clones, around 80% being singletons. The sequencing sample was made of peripheral blood. All receptors derive from a human donor in a cohort sampled during active COVID-19.

The gene calls are TRBV5-1 and TRBJ2-2; D is perhaps TRBD1 (6 bases). The CDR3 is 17 residues long. Trimming took off 4 bases at V and 5 bases at J, with 21 bases between the two ends. Germline V CDR1 and CDR2: SGHRS, YFSETQ. The CDR3 DNA follows: TGCGCCAGCAGCCCCGATACCGTGACAGGACGAACCGGGGAGCTGTTTTTT. This sequence encodes CASSPDTVTGRTGELFF.

This clone has just a few counts. The chain joins TRBV18 to TRBJ1-1, with D maybe TRBD1 (6 bases). This CDR3 is 14 amino acids long. V shed 1 base and J shed 6 bases, with 12 bases lying between them. Germline V gene data show CDR1 as KGHSH and CDR2 as LQKENI. CDR3 sequence: CASSPQGGVAEAFF. The CDR3 DNA reads as TGTGCCAGCTCACCACAGGGGGGGGTCGCTGAAGCTTTCTTT.

The rearrangement joins TRBV5-4 to TRBJ2-3; TRBD1 aligns across 7 bases. Unmatched junction bases numbered 6, after V lost 4 bases and J lost 1 base. The CDR3 extends over 15 amino acids. Germline CDR1 SGHNT, CDR2 YYREEE (reference sequence). CDR3 bases: TGTGCCAGCAGCCTCGGTGGGACAGGCACAGATACGCAGTATTTT. Protein sequence: CASSLGGTGTDTQYF.

The chain recombines TRBV6-5 with TRBJ1-3; 7 bases align to TRBD1. Germline trimming cut 6 bases from V and 4 bases from J; bases unmatched to any gene: 6. Per germline, CDR1 MNHEY and CDR2 SVGAGI. The length of the CDR3 is 14 residues. The CDR3 sequence: CASRAQGFGNTIYF. The DNA for the CDR3 is TGTGCCAGCAGAGCACAGGGGTTCGGAAACACCATATATTTT.

With respect to this clone: One junction end does not reproduce the germline sequence, and a read error may be involved. The V gene is TRBV12-5, the J gene TRBJ2-7, with D tentatively TRBD1 (6 bases). Germline V gene data show CDR1 as LGHNT and CDR2 as FRNRAP. CDR3 size: 12 residues. The CDR3 nucleotides are TGTGCTAGTGGGTTGGACAGATACGAGCAGTACTTC. Its translation is CASGLDRYEQYF.

The V gene is TRBV5-8, the J gene TRBJ2-3, with a tentative D call TRBD2 (5 bases). Germline CDR1 is SGHTS and CDR2 is YDEGEE. The V gene lost 0 bases and the J gene lost 5 bases, with 10 bases spanning the gap. The CDR3 contains 14 residues. DNA for the CDR3: TGTGCCAGCAGCTTGGGTCTAGCAGAAGATACGCAGTATTTT. Protein: CASSLGLAEDTQYF.

This rearrangement joins TRBV6-4 to TRBJ2-1; 8 nucleotides match TRBD1. The length of the CDR3 is 13 residues. The V segment lost 2 bases and the J segment 10 bases; nucleotides outside the gene matches: 4. Germline V gives CDR1 MRHNA, CDR2 SNTAGT. CDR3 sequence: CASSDGTGSEQFF. DNA of the CDR3: TGTGCCAGCAGTGACGGGACAGGATCCGAGCAGTTCTTC.

The chain uses TRBV7-8 and TRBJ1-2; 7 nucleotides agree with TRBD1. V lost 5 bases to trimming and J lost 9 bases; unmatched junction nucleotides: 9. The CDR3 length is 13 residues. Germline V gene lookup returns CDR1 SGHVS and CDR2 FQNEAQ. The CDR3 loop reads CASSPDRVQRYTF. The CDR3 bases are TGTGCCAGCAGCCCAGACAGGGTACAGCGCTACACCTTC.

The CDR3 sequence: CASSIRTGLHEQFF. DNA of the CDR3: TGTGCCAGTAGTATAAGGACAGGGTTACATGAGCAGTTCTTC. The J gene is TRBJ2-1, the V gene TRBV19; 8 bases agree with TRBD1. There are 14 residues in the CDR3. V dropped 2 bases and J dropped 8; count of bases not matched to a gene: 5. The germline gives CDR1 LNHDA, CDR2 SQIVND (reference sequence).

This clone was detected a few times. The rearrangement joins TRBV5-1 to TRBJ2-5, with 7 bases aligning to TRBD1. Germline lookup yields CDR1 SGHRS and CDR2 YFSETQ. J was trimmed by 4 bases and V by 4 bases; bases with no gene match: 7. This CDR3 is 14 amino acids long. The CDR3 nucleotides are TGCGCCAGCAGCGTGGGACAGCCCAGAGAGACCCAGTACTTC. This encodes CASSVGQPRETQYF.

CDR3 bases: TGTGCCAGCAGGGCAACAGGGGCTCCTGAAAAACTGTTTTTT. Translating gives CASRATGAPEKLFF. The chain carries TRBV28 and TRBJ1-4, with 7 positions matching TRBD1. V gave up 6 bases and J gave up 7 bases; unmatched junction bases: 8. The CDR3 has 14 residues. CDR1 is MDHEN, CDR2 SYDVKM, per germline.

V is TRBV19 and J is TRBJ1-5; D remains unclear. This CDR3 spans 14 amino acids. In germline, CDR1 is LNHDA, CDR2 SQIVND (reference sequence). V was pared by 2 bases and J by 3 bases, with 8 bases between. The CDR3 protein is CASSIRRNNQPQHF. CDR3 bases: TGTGCCAGTAGTATACGGCGGAACAATCAGCCCCAGCATTTT.

The chain carries TRBV7-2 and TRBJ1-5; 10 nucleotides agree with TRBD1. The CDR3 runs 16 residues. In germline, CDR1 is SGHTA, CDR2 FQGNSA. The trim removed 2 bases at V and 4 bases at J, leaving 5 bases unmatched. The CDR3 here is CASSLSRQGANQPQHF. In nucleotides, the CDR3 is TGTGCCAGCAGCTTAAGTAGACAGGGGGCGAATCAGCCCCAGCATTTT.

In its sample, this clone was seen once. V is TRBV7-3 and J is TRBJ2-5; 10 nucleotides match TRBD1. V gave up 4 bases and J gave up 4 bases; unmatched junction bases: 9. The CDR3 runs to 16 residues. From germline, CDR1 is SGHTA and CDR2 FQGTGA. The CDR3 DNA sequence: TGTGCCAGCAGCTCTACTTCGGGACAGGGGATAGAGACCCAGTACTTC. Residues: CASSSTSGQGIETQYF.

The chain carries TRBV15 and TRBJ2-2, with TRBD1 matching over 7 bases. Germline-derived CDR1 and CDR2 are LNHNV and YYDKDF (reference sequence). V gave up 2 bases and J gave up 2 bases; unmatched junction bases: 14. CDR3 size: 19 residues. As DNA, the CDR3 is TGTGCCACCAGCAGAAAGCCACAGGGGTACAACACTAACACCGGGGAGCTGTTTTTT. Amino acids: CATSRKPQGYNTNTGELFF.

This clone was recorded only once. V usage is TRBV11-2 and J usage is TRBJ1-5, with D unclear. Trimming left V 1 base short and J 0 bases short, with 13 bases between. The length of the CDR3 is 17 residues. Germline CDR1 and CDR2: SGHAT and FQNNGV. CDR3 sequence reads: CASSLAIGRYSNQPQHF. CDR3 sequence (DNA): TGTGCCAGCAGCTTAGCGATAGGGAGATATAGCAATCAGCCCCAGCATTTT.

The rearrangement uses TRBV7-2 and TRBJ2-7, with 8 bases that match TRBD1. Germline CDR1 and CDR2: SGHTA and FQGNSA. With V trimmed by 0 bases and J by 4 bases, 8 bases remained unmatched. The CDR3 length is 16 residues. Here the CDR3 DNA reads TGTGCCAGCAGCTTAGCCCCCCAGGGGGCTCTGTACGAGCAGTACTTC. It is translated as CASSLAPQGALYEQYF.

This clone has a single count. The V gene is TRBV15, the J gene TRBJ2-5; 7 nucleotides line up with TRBD2. The V segment lost 4 bases and the J segment 4 bases; nucleotides outside the gene matches: 6. Per germline, CDR1 LNHNV and CDR2 YYDKDF (reference sequence). The CDR3 consists of 14 residues. The CDR3 sequence: CATSTFGGRETQYF. CDR3 coding DNA: TGTGCCACCAGCACCTTCGGGGGGAGAGAGACCCAGTACTTC. The variable domain in full, with the rest retrieved from reference TRBV15 and TRBJ2-5, is DAMVIQNPRYQVTQFGKPVTLSCSQTLNHNVMYWYQQKSSQAPKLLFHYYDKDFNNEADTPDNFQSRRPNTSFCFLDIRSPGLGDTAMYLCATSTFGGRETQYFGPGTRLLVL.

This clone was seen only a few times. The chain recombines TRBV28 with TRBJ2-1; 11 bases are shared with TRBD1. There are 16 residues in the CDR3. The germline V gene has CDR1 MDHEN and CDR2 SYDVKM. The V and J ends lost 3 bases and 4 bases, in that order; junction bases with no gene match: 5. CDR3 loop: CASSFEGTGGYNEQFF. In DNA, the CDR3 is TGTGCCAGCAGTTTTGAGGGGACAGGGGGATACAATGAGCAGTTCTTC.

The rearrangement joins TRBV7-9 to TRBJ2-7; the match to TRBD1 covers 7 bases. This CDR3 region has 13 residues. CDR1 is SEHNR and CDR2 is FQNEAQ in the germline V gene (reference sequence). V dropped 5 bases and J dropped 2; count of bases not matched to a gene: 3. For the CDR3, the DNA is TGTGCCAGCAGCCGACAGGGCCCCTACGAGCAGTACTTC. It codes for CASSRQGPYEQYF.

The rearrangement links TRBV20-1 to TRBJ2-7; 8 bases are shared with TRBD1. The CDR3 has 11 amino acids. V trimming: 5 bases; J trimming: 5 bases; junction bases outside the gene matches: 2. Germline V gene sequence: CDR1 DFQATT, CDR2 SNEGSKA (reference sequence). The CDR3: CSAGTGHEQYF. For the CDR3, the DNA is TGCAGTGCTGGGACAGGCCACGAGCAGTACTTC.

The chain uses TRBV7-2 and TRBJ1-3, with D possibly TRBD1 on 5 matching bases. The V and J ends lost 5 bases and 1 base respectively, with 18 bases between them. The germline V gene has CDR1 SGHTA and CDR2 FQGNSA. This CDR3 spans 17 amino acids. Here the CDR3 DNA reads TGTGCCAGCAGCCCCCCGGGGGTGCAGAAATCTGGAAACACCATATATTTT. Translation: CASSPPGVQKSGNTIYF.

The rearrangement joins TRBV18 to TRBJ1-5, with D possibly matching TRBD1 (5 bases). The CDR3 extends over 17 amino acids. Germline V gene sequence: CDR1 KGHSH, CDR2 LQKENI. V was shortened by 3 bases and J by 0 bases, with 15 bases between the two germline ends. The CDR3 DNA reads as TGTGCCAGCTCACCTGCAGGGAGGGAGAATAGCAATCAGCCCCAGCATTTT. This sequence encodes CASSPAGRENSNQPQHF. Based on the CDR3 plus reference TRBV18 and TRBJ1-5, the full variable domain is NAGVMQNPRHLVRRRGQEARLRCSPMKGHSHVYWYRQLPEEGLKFMVYLQKENIIDESGMPKERFSAEFPKEGPSILRIQQVVRGDSAAYFCASSPAGRENSNQPQHFGDGTRLSIL.

The V call is TRBV28, the J call TRBJ1-2, with a tentative D call TRBD1 (6 bases). The germline CDR1 and CDR2 sequences are MDHEN and SYDVKM. This CDR3 spans 12 amino acids. V lost 5 bases, J lost 8 bases, and 12 bases lay in between. In DNA, the CDR3 is TGTGCCAGCAGTGCAGGGGCGTTCGGCTACACCTTC. Translated, it gives CASSAGAFGYTF.

The table lists this clone with a few counts. This chain joins TRBV2 and TRBJ1-4; D perhaps matches TRBD1 (5 bases). CDR3 length equals 10 residues. V was pared by 3 bases and J by 13 bases, with 6 bases between. CDR1 and CDR2 (germline): SNHLY, FYNNEI. The CDR3 sequence is CASSEGLLFF. CDR3 bases: TGTGCCAGCAGTGAGGGACTACTGTTTTTT. Filled out from reference TRBV2 and TRBJ1-4, the complete variable domain reads EPEVTQTPSHQVTQMGQEVILRCVPISNHLYFYWYRQILGQKVEFLVSFYNNEISEKSEIFDDQFSVERPDGSNFTLKIRSTKLEDSAMYFCASSEGLLFFGSGTQLSVL.

The chain has TRBV28 and TRBJ2-7; 10 bases map to TRBD2. Germline assignment: CDR1 MDHEN and CDR2 SYDVKM. Unmatched junction bases numbered 7, after V lost 7 bases and J lost 1 base. This CDR3 comprises 15 residues. The CDR3 reads CASTQSSGGSYEQYF. The CDR3 coding sequence is TGTGCCAGCACCCAATCTAGCGGGGGATCCTACGAGCAGTACTTC.

CDR3 in DNA: TGTGCCAGCAGCTTAGGAGGGCTAGCGGGCACAGATACGCAGTATTTT. It yields the protein CASSLGGLAGTDTQYF. The chain has TRBV13 and TRBJ2-3; TRBD2 matches 7 bases. Trimming at V came to 0 bases and at J to 1 base, leaving 4 bases not matched to a gene. This CDR3 region has 16 residues. CDR1 and CDR2 (germline): PRHDT, FYEKMQ (reference sequence).

J is TRBJ1-4 and V is TRBV6-5; TRBD1 aligns across 9 bases. The ends lost 6 bases at V and 7 bases at J; junction bases unmatched: 6. The CDR3 has 14 amino acids. Per the germline V gene, CDR1 is MNHEY and CDR2 is SVGAGI. This CDR3 is CASRPTGGSEKLFF. The CDR3 DNA follows: TGTGCCAGCAGGCCTACAGGGGGCTCTGAAAAACTGTTTTTT.

The J gene is TRBJ2-7, the V gene TRBV3-1 (or the pseudogene TRBV3-2), with a tentative D call TRBD2 (5 bases). Germline V CDR1 and CDR2: LGHDT, YNNKEL (reference sequence). Trimming took off 3 bases at V and 0 bases at J, with 21 bases between the two ends. The CDR3 runs to 18 residues. The CDR3 nucleotides read TGTGCCAGCAGCCAGAGCACTTTGAGGGTGGGGAGCTCCTACGAGCAGTACTTC. Translating it yields CASSQSTLRVGSSYEQYF.

This clone was detected only once. The V and J genes are TRBV30 and TRBJ2-3, with D perhaps matching TRBD2 (5 bases). This CDR3 spans 15 amino acids. Germline CDR1 reads GTSNPN; CDR2 reads SVGIG (reference sequence). The ends were cut back, 6 bases at V and 4 bases at J, with 20 bases in the middle. The CDR3 DNA reads TGTGCCTGCCCGACGAGGGCCCCACGTCCAGATACGCAGTATTTT. It codes for CACPTRAPRPDTQYF.

V is TRBV19 and J is TRBJ2-7, with 12 bases aligning to TRBD1. Germline trimming cut 4 bases from V and 4 bases from J; bases unmatched to any gene: 8. The CDR3 loop spans 16 amino acids. Germline-derived CDR1 and CDR2 are LNHDA and SQIVND (reference sequence). The CDR3 loop reads CASSNSPGQGAYEQYF. The CDR3 bases are TGTGCCAGTAGTAACTCTCCGGGACAGGGGGCGTACGAGCAGTACTTC.

The chain joins TRBV5-1 to TRBJ2-5; D unresolved. CDR1 is SGHRS and CDR2 is YFSETQ in the germline V gene. V lost 5 bases to trimming and J lost 1 base, with 12 bases between them. The CDR3 extends over 14 amino acids. The CDR3 spells CASRGPPLQETQYF. The CDR3 region has the DNA TGCGCCAGCAGGGGCCCGCCCCTCCAAGAGACCCAGTACTTC.